This T cell receptor beta chain appears in the sequencing data of a study of molecular identifiers for immune sequencing clone quantification. Study details: In replicates, RNA taken from roughly 18,000 or 92,000 naive CD8 cells was divided five ways, and four portions underwent sequencing.

This clonotype was found many times. Its specificity is not known. The CDR3 is 13 residues long. With 6 bases removed from V and 4 bases from J, the gap between germline ends came to 12 bases. TCRdb processed the PCR reads anew with MiXCR; each CDR3 protein has one entry. The table records some 650,000 distinct CDR3 sequences, just under 20% of them present only once. Based on a CD8+CD4-CCR7+CD45RA+ profile, naive CD8 T cells were sorted. Study-wide findings and caveats: Clones that exceeded 20 RNA copies held over 99% of effector molecules, yet under 1% in naive cells. Spike-in Jurkat TCR RNA from a single cell reportedly registered among 900,000 to 1,000,000 naive cells.

The chain joins TRBV12-3 or TRBV12-4 to TRBJ1-1, with D possibly matching TRBD1 (6 bases). This TCR derives from a human donor in good health. Some libraries in this study had Jurkat cell RNA spiked in. What was sequenced was naive CD8+ T cells from blood, with Jurkat cell RNA spiked in. Subset described: FACS-sorted CD8+CD4-CCR7+CD45RA+ naive T cells. CDR3 nucleotide sequence: TGTGCCAGCAGCTTATCAGGGGCCACTGAAGCTTTCTTT. It yields the protein CASSLSGATEAFF.